This entry describes one T cell receptor (beta chain). The antigen remains undetermined. The data stem from a study of CXCR3-negative and CXCR3-positive naive CD8 T cells. Findings and limits, study-wide: TRB CDR3s were more hydrophobic in CXCR3-positive than in CXCR3-negative naive cells. Both naive subsets had comparably high diversity; memory CD8+ cells much lower.

This CDR3 is 15 amino acids long. Carrying UMI labels, the TRB cDNA libraries were prepared through 5' RACE. TCRdb reprocessed the 5' RACE reads, with one entry per CDR3 protein and no DNA. This sample's table reports about 150,000 distinct CDR3 sequences. This rearrangement joins TRBV12-3 or TRBV12-4 to TRBJ2-7. This receptor was obtained from a human donor in good health. Some clones in this sample may be carry-over from other donors' samples. Sequenced: naive CXCR3+ CD8+ T cells from blood. Subset given: CD45RO-CCR7+CD27+CD95- naive CD8+ T cells expressing CXCR3 (TNR3+). CDR3 residues: CASSLGAGSSYEQYF.